Following are 4 T cell receptor beta chains from one sample sequenced in a study of T cells in Graves' hyperthyroidism and ophthalmopathy. Amplification of TCR beta CDR3 regions was performed using RNA transcripts as template. Primed by the HTBI set, a first-round RT-PCR was run on the TCR CDR3. One entry per CDR3 protein results from TCRdb running MiXCR on the multiplex PCR reads. The repertoire holds more than 550,000 distinct CDR3 sequences, with just under 45% as singletons. What was sequenced was peripheral blood or thyroid tissue (not recorded which). The receptors shown here come from an adult man with Graves' disease, either hyperthyroidism or ophthalmopathy (not recorded which).

Regarding this clonotype: The junction and the germline gene differ at one end; a read error may be behind it. The V gene is TRBV2, the J gene TRBJ2-7, with D perhaps TRBD2 (6 bases). CDR3 length equals 13 residues. Germline values: CDR1 SNHLY, CDR2 FYNNEI. The DNA for the CDR3 is TGTGTCAGCACCCCCGGGAGCTCCTACGAGCAGTACTTC. Its translation is CVSTPGSSYEQYF. Variable domain in full (rest from reference TRBV2 and TRBJ2-7): EPEVTQTPSHQVTQMGQEVILRCVPISNHLYFYWYRQILGQKVEFLVSFYNNEISEKSEIFDDQFSVERPDGSNFTLKIRSTKLEDSAMYFCVSTPGSSYEQYFGPGTRLTVT.

As for this clonotype: A much larger clonotype is one base distant, so this may be a read error. This chain links TRBV29-1 with TRBJ2-5, with a possible D match to TRBD1 (5 bases). CDR1 and CDR2 (germline): SQVTM, ANQGSEA. V gave up 6 bases and J gave up 2 bases, with 10 bases separating them. There are 12 residues in the CDR3. The CDR3 bases are TGCAGCGTATGGACATTACAAGAGACCCAGTACTTC. The encoded protein is CSVWTLQETQYF.

The J gene is TRBJ1-2, the V gene TRBV29-1, with D possibly being TRBD1 (5 bases). V was pared by 8 bases and J by 7 bases, with 20 bases between. In germline, CDR1 is SQVTM, CDR2 ANQGSEA. CDR3 size: 13 residues. CDR3 in amino acids: CSRSDGGFGGYTF. The CDR3 DNA reads TGCAGCCGTTCAGATGGGGGGTTCGGTGGCTACACCTTC.

This clonotype turned up a few times. The junction departs from the called germline gene at one end, perhaps through a read error. CDR3 coding DNA: TGTGCCAGCAGTGAACTCCCCCGGGACACTGAAGCTTTCTTT. Translating it yields CASSELPRDTEAFF. The V call is TRBV10-3, the J call TRBJ1-1; the D is unclear. The CDR3 is 14 residues long. The germline gives CDR1 ENHRY, CDR2 SYGVKD.